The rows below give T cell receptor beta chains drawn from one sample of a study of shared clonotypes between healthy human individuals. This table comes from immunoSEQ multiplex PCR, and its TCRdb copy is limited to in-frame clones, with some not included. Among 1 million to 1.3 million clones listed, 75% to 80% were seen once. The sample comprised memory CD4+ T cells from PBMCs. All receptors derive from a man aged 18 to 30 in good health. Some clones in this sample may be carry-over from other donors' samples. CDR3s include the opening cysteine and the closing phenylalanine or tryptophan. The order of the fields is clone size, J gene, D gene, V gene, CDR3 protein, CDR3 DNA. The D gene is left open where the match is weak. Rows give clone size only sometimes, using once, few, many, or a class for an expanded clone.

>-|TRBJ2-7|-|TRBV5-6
CASSLGRRNEQYF
TGTGCCAGCAGCTTGGGCCGGAGGAACGAGCAGTACTTC
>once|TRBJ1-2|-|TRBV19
CASTPRGDHYGYTF
TGTGCCAGTACCCCCCGTGGGGACCACTATGGCTACACCTTC
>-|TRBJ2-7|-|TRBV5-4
CASSLRSGSYYEQYF
TGTGCCAGCAGCTTGAGGTCCGGGAGCTACTACGAGCAGTACTTC
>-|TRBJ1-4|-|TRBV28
CASRAGISNEKLFF
TGTGCCAGCAGGGCGGGGATTTCGAATGAAAAACTGTTTTTT
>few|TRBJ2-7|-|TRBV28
CATLSGASYEQYF
TGTGCCACCCTCAGTGGGGCATCCTACGAGCAGTACTTC
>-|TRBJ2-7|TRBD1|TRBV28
CASRPQGAPDTYEQYF
TGTGCCTCTCGGCCACAGGGGGCTCCGGATACCTACGAGCAGTACTTC
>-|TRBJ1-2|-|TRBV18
CASSPAHPNGYTF
TGTGCCAGCTCACCCGCCCACCCGAATGGCTACACCTTC
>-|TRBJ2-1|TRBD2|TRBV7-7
CASSPVAGSGDNEQFF
TGTGCCAGCAGCCCCGTAGCGGGGTCCGGGGACAATGAGCAGTTCTTC
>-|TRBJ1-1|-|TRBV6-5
CASSASVRSPEAFF
TGTGCCAGCAGTGCCTCGGTGAGGTCACCCGAAGCCTTCTTT
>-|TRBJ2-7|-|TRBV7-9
CASSFMGSYEQYF
TGTGCCAGCAGCTTCATGGGGTCCTACGAGCAGTACTTC
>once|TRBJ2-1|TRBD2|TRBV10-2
CASSRLAGGYNEQFF
TGCGCCAGCAGCCGACTAGCGGGAGGCTACAATGAGCAGTTCTTC
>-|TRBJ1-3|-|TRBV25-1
CASSEPGPRGNTIYF
TGTGCCAGCAGTGAGCCCGGGCCAAGAGGAAACACCATATATTTT
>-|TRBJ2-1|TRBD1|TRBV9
CASSVEPMRGDRGSNEQFF
TGTGCCAGCAGCGTAGAACCGATGAGAGGGGACAGGGGTTCCAATGAGCAGTTCTTC
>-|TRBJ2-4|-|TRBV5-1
CASSSKPGSIQYF
TGCGCCAGCAGCTCCAAGCCGGGGAGCATTCAGTACTTC
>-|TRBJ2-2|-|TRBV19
CASTRSTVGNTGELFF
TGTGCCAGTACCCGAAGCACGGTCGGAAACACCGGGGAGCTGTTTTTT
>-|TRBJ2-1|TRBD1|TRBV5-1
CASSSDRGHEQFF
TGCGCCAGCAGCTCGGACAGGGGACATGAGCAGTTCTTC
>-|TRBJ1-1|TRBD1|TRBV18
CASSPSQGAAGTEAFF
TGTGCCAGCTCACCCTCACAGGGGGCGGCGGGAACTGAAGCTTTCTTT
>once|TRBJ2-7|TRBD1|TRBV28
CASSNRDSTYEQYF
TGTGCCAGCAGTAACCGGGACAGCACCTACGAGCAGTACTTC
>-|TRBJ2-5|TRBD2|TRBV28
CASSRLGLALQETQYF
TGTGCCAGTTCCCGTTTGGGACTAGCGCTTCAAGAGACCCAGTACTTC
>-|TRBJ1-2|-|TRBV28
CASSPDNFGYTF
TGTGCCAGCAGCCCGGATAATTTCGGCTACACCTTC